This entry describes one T cell receptor beta chain. Its antigen is currently not known. Base qualities were left out, and no much larger clone turns up one base away. These data originate in a study of shared clonotypes between healthy human individuals (dated by TCRdb to the early 2020s). About the investigation overall: A few men and a couple of women, aged 18 to 49 years, made up the cohort. Per donor, three plates each were used for CD4 naive and CD4 memory, two for CD8 naive, and one for CD8 memory. Blood TCR repertoires of about 5 healthy adults were deeply sequenced to estimate repertoire size and the extent of clonotype sharing between individuals. Libraries were prepared and TCR repertoires were sequenced by different laboratories using diverse techniques, in order to increase sequencing depth and limit assay-specific biases. Per donor, leukapheresis produced somewhere between about 0.94 and 9 billion PBMCs.

CD8 naive samples were CD45RO-negative cells positively selected for CCR7, giving a CD45RA+CCR7+ population that excluded TemRA cells. Donors were healthy HIV-negative adults with no recently reported acute infections or vaccinations. Only Caucasian adults living in Nashville, Tennessee, USA were represented among the donors. Blood was collected by leukapheresis, and PBMCs were isolated by Ficoll-Histopaque density gradient centrifugation and then cryopreserved in liquid nitrogen vapor phase. Analytical flow cytometry was used to check the purity and quantity of every magnetically sorted T cell population. From each sorted fraction, genomic DNA was isolated and quantified by UV absorbance on a Nanodrop 2000c. Deletion took 4 bases off V and 1 base off J, with a span of 10 bases between the germline ends. There are 14 amino acids in the CDR3, from cysteine to phenylalanine inclusive. Of all the DNA, just the CDR3 is kept, 42 bases in frame from base 1. CDR1 and CDR2 are drawn from the germline V gene (reference sequence): SEHNR, FQNEAQ.

The paper as a whole reports these results and caveats: Sampling was restricted to blood, and TCR repertoires in tissue are likely to differ from TCR repertoires in blood. The small number of donors limited the genetic and exposure-history diversity represented. Even with the large sequencing depth, rarefaction of the sorted-subset datasets indicated that sequencing was incomplete. Higher generation probabilities were observed for clonotypes shared by all four sorted-subset donors than for non-shared clonotypes. Larger estimated clonotype richness was generally found for naive subsets than for memory subsets. Pairwise subsampling indicated that sequencing depth was expected to affect the degree of clonotype sharing among donors. About 4.5% of naive CD4, more than 3% of naive CD8, around 2.3% of memory CD4, and 0.4% of memory CD8 clonotypes were shared across several donors.

Using the deep immunoSEQ assay, TCR CDR3 regions were amplified from genomic DNA by multiplex PCR. Extracted genomic DNA from each cell subset was spread evenly across all wells of several immunoSEQ 96-well plates, with each plate serving as a replicate. Each replicate PCR for sorted subsets received about 180 ng genomic DNA, equal to 28,000 or so T cell genomes. Purified libraries were quantified with a Qubit 3.0 fluorometer, sized on a Bioanalyzer 2100, and re-quantified with the KAPA Library Quantification kit. Every immunoSEQ 96-well plate was sequenced on a separate single-read 150-cycle Illumina NextSeq 550 flow cell. The original pipeline was this. Because the immunoSEQ output included only junctional sequences and no quality scores, the filtering could not be the same as the filtering used for full-length reads. To assign V/J genes and CDR3, sequences were annotated against IMGT germline references using PyIR, a Python wrapper for IgBLAST v1.9. Any read was removed if the V/J assignment was weak (E-value above 1e-6), the CDR3 was missing, or the read contained stop codons, out-of-frame junctions, or ambiguous translated residues. V3J clonotypes were defined by identical inferred V gene, J gene, and CDR3 amino acid sequence. To compute the percentage overlap between repertoires, the number of shared unique clonotypes was divided by the size of the smaller repertoire. Repertoire richness was assessed with RTK rarefaction, the Chao1 estimator, and Recon v2.1 estimates of unobserved clonotypes. OLGA was used to compute generation probabilities for all TCRbeta clonotypes that the gDNA method yielded from several donors. TCRdb provides this immuneACCESS table in a form limited to in-frame rearrangements. Some clones are lacking; in checked studies, under half of them reflect an unresolved V gene, and why the rest are absent is not known. That table is the source of V, J and clone size, and D and trimming were worked out from the DNA. The sample table holds roughly 2.1 million clones, of which about 93% were seen once. The ten largest clonotypes hold more than 1.5% of the sample.

This sequence originates from a man in his late teens or twenties in good health. Some clones in this sample may be carry-over from other donors' samples. Rearrangement joined TRBV7-9 to TRBJ1-1; no D gene is confidently identified. Input material: naive CD8+ T cells from PBMCs. The cell subset or site label corresponds to: CD45RA+CCR7+. CDR3 reads: CASSSRVANTEAFF. The DNA sequence is given as TGTGCCAGCAGCTCTAGGGTAGCGAACACTGAAGCTTTCTTT.